This T cell receptor beta chain was observed in a study of cytomegalovirus exposure and HLA in healthy donors. Whole-study results and caveats: A few of the chains that were CMV-associated were confirmed in vitro to be specific for CMV antigens. Across donors, presence/absence analyses took sequencing depth to be roughly uniform. Overall, about 160 TCR beta chains were annotated as cytomegalovirus-associated.

For this clone: The antigen is not known.

Primers: 60 Vbeta forward and 13 Jbeta reverse. Data came from immunoSEQ multiplex PCR; TCRdb stores just in-frame clones and leaves some out. This sample has 160,000 or so clones; over 60% occur once, and the top ten carry 5% to 8%. The V gene lost 6 bases and the J gene lost 0 bases, with 6 bases spanning the gap. Germline CDR1 MNHEY, CDR2 SVGAGI. This CDR3 spans 13 amino acids. The sample was PBMCs. The J gene is TRBJ1-5, the V gene TRBV6-5; no definite D call. The TCR sequence derives from a man aged 40-49 years in good health and CMV-seropositive. For the CDR3, the DNA is TGTGCCAGCAGGTTACATAGCAATCAGCCCCAGCATTTT. Encoded protein: CASRLHSNQPQHF.